This TCR beta chain was documented in a study of beta chain features in type 1 diabetes. CD4+ naive, central memory, regulatory and stem cell-like memory cells were sorted via CD45RO/CCR7/CD25/CD127/CD95/CD27. The CDR3 spans 15 residues. Per the germline V gene, CDR1 is SGHKS and CDR2 is YYEKEE (reference sequence). The ends were cut back, 3 bases at V and 1 base at J, with 8 bases in the middle. A note on this clone: As yet, its antigen is unknown.

Overall study findings and caveats: Patients with type 1 diabetes showed fewer VDJ junction insertions and more deletions.

Sequenced material consisted of expressed TCRB transcripts (all of the isolated RNA was reverse transcribed). Here immunoSEQ multiplex PCR was the method, and the copy in TCRdb shows in-frame clones only, minus some. Of about 350,000 clones in the sample, about 20% were seen once. The J gene is TRBJ2-6, the V gene TRBV5-5; the D gene is possibly TRBD1 (6 bases). The sample taken for sequencing was naive CD4+ T cells from blood. This TCR was recovered from a young woman in good health. The CDR3 nucleotides are TGTGCCAGCAGCTCCACAGGGTCTGGGGCCAACGTCCTGACTTTC. It codes for CASSSTGSGANVLTF. The variable domain in full, completed from reference TRBV5-5 and TRBJ2-6, reads DAGVTQSPTHLIKTRGQQVTLRCSPISGHKSVSWYQQVLGQGPQFIFQYYEKEERGRGNFPDRFSARQFPNYSSELNVNALLLGDSALYLCASSSTGSGANVLTFGAGSRLTVL.